This paragraph reports one T cell receptor beta chain. The trim removed 3 bases at V and 4 bases at J, leaving 7 bases unmatched. The germline gives CDR1 MNHEY, CDR2 SMNVEV (reference sequence). CDR3 length: 15 amino acids. This sample stems from a study of control samples from healthy donors and cancer patients. Clones were sequenced by immunoSEQ multiplex PCR, and TCRdb holds only the in-frame ones, with some missing. The sample lists about 150,000 clones, roughly 94% occurring once. Sample: blood. This chain links TRBV27 with TRBJ1-2; 8 nucleotides line up with TRBD1. The receptor was derived from a man aged 35-49 years in good health. The DNA for the CDR3 is TGTGCCAGCAGTTTGGACAGGGTGGGGGGCTATGGCTACACCTTC. Its translation: CASSLDRVGGYGYTF.